Listed below are T cell receptor beta chains from one sample, sequenced in a study of cytomegalovirus exposure and HLA in healthy donors. The protocol was immunoSEQ multiplex PCR, while the TCRdb copy is restricted to in-frame clones and leaves out a portion. Among approximately 130,000 clones, around 84% were seen once, and the ten largest hold 2% to 3%. Sequencing was carried out using PBMCs. Receptors originate from a man aged 45-65 years in good health and CMV-seronegative. Both conserved end residues are part of each CDR3. The D gene is left open where the match is weak. Expanded clones get a size class; other rows say once, few or many, or leave the size out.

j_call clone_size d_call v_call cdr3_aa cdr3_nt
TRBJ1-5 . . TRBV11-2 CASSPWGGEGNQPQHF TGTGCCAGCAGCCCGTGGGGAGGCGAGGGCAATCAGCCCCAGCATTTT
TRBJ1-2 . TRBD1 TRBV27 CASSTSGGTGVRNYGYTF TGTGCCAGCAGTACCTCCGGAGGGACAGGGGTACGGAACTATGGCTACACCTTC
TRBJ1-1 . . TRBV6-1 CVLGLWDTEAFF TGTGTTTTGGGGCTATGGGACACTGAAGCTTTCTTT
TRBJ2-5 . TRBD1 TRBV5-1 CASSFPGQQETQYF TGCGCCAGCAGCTTTCCGGGACAGCAAGAGACCCAGTACTTC
TRBJ2-4 . TRBD2 TRBV4-3 CASSQSLASGGVLAKNIQYF TGCGCCAGCAGCCAAAGTCTGGCTAGCGGGGGGGTTTTGGCCAAAAACATTCAGTACTTC
TRBJ1-1 once TRBD1 TRBV9 CASSQGGADEAFF TGTGCCAGCAGCCAGGGGGGCGCGGATGAAGCTTTCTTT
TRBJ1-1 once TRBD1 TRBV29-1 CSVVRGRNTEAFF TGCAGCGTTGTAAGGGGGCGGAACACTGAAGCTTTCTTT
TRBJ2-7 many TRBD2 TRBV9 CASSRLADSYEQYF TGTGCCAGCAGCCGACTAGCGGACTCCTACGAGCAGTACTTC
TRBJ1-1 few . TRBV6-5 CASSYGRNTEAFF TGTGCCAGCAGTTACGGCAGGAACACTGAAGCTTTCTTT
TRBJ2-1 . . TRBV7-2 CASSDIRGTEQFF TGTGCCAGCAGCGATATACGGGGGACCGAGCAGTTCTTC
TRBJ1-2 few . TRBV10-3 CAISESGRRGGYTF TGTGCCATCAGTGAGTCCGGGAGACGCGGGGGCTACACCTTC
TRBJ1-1 . TRBD1 TRBV5-1 CASSPSGTGSNTEAFF TGCGCCAGCAGCCCGAGCGGGACAGGGTCGAACACTGAAGCTTTCTTT
TRBJ1-2 . TRBD1 TRBV9 CASSVGDSPNYGYTF TGTGCCAGCAGCGTAGGGGACAGCCCTAACTATGGCTACACCTTC
TRBJ1-6 . TRBD1 TRBV6-7 CASRTGDINSPLHF TGTGCCAGCAGGACAGGGGATATTAATTCACCCCTCCACTTT
TRBJ2-5 . TRBD2 TRBV19 CASSGSGGGYGLMETQYF TGTGCCAGTAGTGGATCTGGCGGGGGGTATGGATTAATGGAGACCCAGTACTTC
TRBJ2-7 . . TRBV7-9 CASSSDKESSYEQYF TGTGCCAGCAGCTCGGACAAGGAGAGCTCCTACGAGCAGTACTTC
TRBJ2-2 few TRBD1 TRBV2 CASSEWGQGFGELFF TGTGCCAGCAGTGAATGGGGACAGGGTTTCGGGGAGCTGTTTTTT
TRBJ2-5 . . TRBV5-1 CASSLALGEETQYF TGCGCCAGCAGCTTGGCCTTAGGGGAAGAGACCCAGTACTTC
TRBJ2-2 once . TRBV6-5 CASSYSWGEDGELFF TGTGCCAGCAGTTACTCGTGGGGGGAGGACGGGGAGCTGTTTTTT
TRBJ2-3 . . TRBV5-1 CASSLVQGGVLSTDTQYF TGCGCCAGCAGCTTGGTGCAGGGTGGAGTCCTAAGCACAGATACGCAGTATTTT
TRBJ1-1 . TRBD1 TRBV6-5 CASSYFPPGQGAEAFF TGTGCCAGCAGTTACTTCCCCCCGGGACAGGGTGCTGAAGCTTTCTTT
TRBJ2-3 . TRBD2 TRBV14 CASSPRTSGKVKDTQYF TGTGCCAGCAGCCCTAGGACTAGCGGGAAGGTTAAGGATACGCAGTATTTT
TRBJ2-7 . TRBD1 TRBV6-5 CASSYGYRDRGYEQYF TGTGCCAGCAGTTACGGATACCGGGACAGGGGCTACGAGCAGTACTTC
TRBJ2-5 . TRBD1 TRBV5-6 CASSLMTGWVEAQYF TGTGCCAGCAGCCTAATGACAGGGTGGGTGGAGGCCCAGTACTTC
TRBJ1-6 . . TRBV4-1 CASSPLETVHNSPLHF TGCGCCAGCAGCCCATTGGAGACAGTTCATAATTCCCCCCTCCACTTT
TRBJ1-2 . . TRBV11-2 CASSLEQGANYGYTF TGTGCCAGCAGCTTAGAACAGGGAGCTAACTATGGCTACACCTTC
TRBJ2-7 . TRBD1 TRBV4-1 CASSQEGTAAYEQYF TGCGCCAGCAGCCAAGAGGGGACAGCCGCCTACGAGCAGTACTTC
TRBJ1-1 . . TRBV30 CAWSPVLNTEAFF TGTGCCTGGAGTCCGGTTTTGAACACTGAAGCTTTCTTT
TRBJ1-2 . . TRBV6-1 CASSPYLTGAYGYTF TGTGCCAGCAGTCCATATTTAACAGGAGCCTATGGCTACACCTTC
TRBJ2-6 . . TRBV4-1 CASSQVAGANGANVLTF TGCGCCAGCAGCCAAGTTGCAGGGGCTAATGGGGCCAACGTCCTGACTTTC
TRBJ1-3 few TRBD1 TRBV10-2 CATTLTGGSGNTIYF TGCGCCACAACATTGACAGGGGGCTCTGGAAACACCATATATTTT
TRBJ1-1 once . TRBV6-5 CASSQGSYTEAFF TGTGCCAGCAGTCAGGGGTCGTACACTGAAGCTTTCTTT
TRBJ2-3 . . TRBV5-1 CASSPSPIGGSDTQYF TGCGCCAGCAGCCCAAGCCCGATAGGAGGGTCAGATACGCAGTATTTT
TRBJ1-4 . . TRBV7-9 CASSILQGELFF TGTGCCAGCAGCATTCTACAGGGAGAGCTGTTTTTT
TRBJ2-7 . TRBD1 TRBV6-1 CASSVRLGDRGHEQYF TGTGCCAGCAGTGTCCGACTAGGGGACAGGGGACACGAGCAGTACTTC
TRBJ1-2 . . TRBV19 CASSGWTGGYTF TGTGCCAGTAGTGGCTGGACGGGGGGCTACACCTTC
TRBJ1-1 . . TRBV11-1 CASSSSGLNTEAFF TGTGCCAGCAGCTCCTCGGGATTGAACACTGAAGCTTTCTTT
TRBJ2-5 once . TRBV11-1 CASNEIGGGETQYF TGTGCCAGCAACGAGATAGGGGGTGGGGAGACCCAGTACTTC
TRBJ1-5 . . TRBV6-1 CASSDGRGMGPQHF TGTGCCAGCAGTGACGGACGGGGAATGGGGCCCCAGCATTTT
TRBJ1-5 . . TRBV19 CASSLQGGGNQPQHF TGTGCCAGTTCATTACAGGGTGGGGGCAATCAGCCCCAGCATTTT
TRBJ2-7 . . TRBV5-6 CASSLPGNKASYEQYF TGTGCCAGCAGCTTACCCGGGAACAAAGCCTCCTACGAGCAGTACTTC
TRBJ1-2 . . TRBV4-2 CASSQEGTRGYTF TGTGCCAGCAGCCAAGAGGGGACTAGGGGCTACACCTTC
TRBJ2-6 . TRBD1 TRBV4-3 CASSQSPVRTGGAPGANVLTF TGCGCCAGCAGCCAAAGTCCAGTTAGGACAGGGGGCGCACCCGGGGCCAACGTCCTGACTTTC
TRBJ1-5 few . TRBV19 CASSFRQGNQPQHF TGTGCCAGTAGTTTCAGACAGGGCAATCAGCCCCAGCATTTT
TRBJ1-2 . TRBD1 TRBV29-1 CSVEEQGGYGYTF TGCAGCGTTGAGGAACAGGGGGGATATGGCTACACCTTC
TRBJ1-4 . . TRBV30 CALESRTVNEKLFF TGTGCCTTGGAAAGCAGGACAGTAAATGAAAAACTGTTTTTT
TRBJ1-4 . TRBD1 TRBV5-6 CASSTRGLGEKLFF TGTGCCAGCAGTACCAGGGGGCTAGGTGAAAAACTGTTTTTT
TRBJ1-2 . . TRBV4-1 CASSQGQVNYGYTF TGCGCCAGCAGCCAAGGTCAGGTTAACTATGGCTACACCTTC
TRBJ1-1 . TRBD1 TRBV4-1 CASRSPGQSTRNMNTEAFF TGCGCCAGCAGATCACCGGGACAGTCAACGAGGAACATGAACACTGAAGCTTTCTTT
TRBJ1-1 once TRBD1 TRBV4-3 CASSQEGWGQTNTEAFF TGCGCCAGCAGCCAAGAGGGGTGGGGACAGACGAACACTGAAGCTTTCTTT
TRBJ1-4 . TRBD1 TRBV9 CASSVAGGRGVEKLFF TGTGCCAGCAGCGTAGCAGGGGGAAGAGGCGTCGAAAAACTGTTTTTT
TRBJ2-1 few TRBD1 TRBV19 CASSISMGTVYNEQFF TGTGCCAGTAGTATCAGTATGGGGACAGTCTACAATGAGCAGTTCTTC
TRBJ1-2 . . TRBV5-8 CASSPFPGYTF TGTGCCAGCAGCCCCTTTCCCGGCTACACCTTC
TRBJ1-1 . . TRBV6-1 CASSEPPRQLCF TGTGCCAGCAGTGAACCGCCCCGACAGTTATGCTTT
TRBJ2-1 once TRBD2 TRBV5-1 CASSLTSGGMGEQFF TGCGCCAGCAGCTTGACTAGCGGGGGGATGGGTGAGCAGTTCTTC
TRBJ1-1 . TRBD1 TRBV7-2 CASSLEGTAKEAFF TGTGCCAGCAGCTTGGAAGGGACAGCGAAGGAAGCTTTCTTT